This note documents a single TCR beta chain sequence. The record originates from a study of T cell responses to AZD1222 COVID-19 vaccine. Assay used: immunoSEQ multiplex PCR; TCRdb lists only in-frame clones, some missing. The data hold 130,000 to 150,000 clones, with about 91% observed a single time. The receptor was derived from an adult in good health. Sample: peripheral blood, taken on day 0 of AZD1222 vaccination.

The chain's CDR3 is CASGRGSQETQYF. The CDR3 DNA reads TGTGCCAGCGGCCGGGGCAGTCAAGAGACCCAGTACTTC. V is TRBV7-8 and J is TRBJ2-5, with D possibly being TRBD1 or TRBD2 (5 bases each). The CDR3 is 13 residues long. V lost 8 bases to trimming and J lost 2 bases, with 12 bases between them. Germline-derived CDR1 and CDR2 are SGHVS and FQNEAQ.